The rows below give T cell receptor beta chains drawn from one sample of a study of metastatic and nonmetastatic thyroid tumors. TCRdb re-called clones via MiXCR from the PCR reads. The sample has 10,000 to 15,000 clones; under 30% are singletons. Specimen: blood. The receptors were gathered from a female donor with papillary thyroid cancer or a benign thyroid nodule (not recorded which). Some clones in this sample may be carry-over from other donors' samples. Both conserved end residues are part of each CDR3. The order of the fields is D gene, V gene, clone size, J gene, CDR3 DNA, CDR3 protein. D genes are given only for firm matches. Some rows have no size entry. The others give once, few or many, or a class for an expanded clone.

d_gene: TRBD1; v_gene: TRBV20-1; abundance: many; j_gene: TRBJ2-3; CDR3nt: TGCAGTGCTAGAGCCCTGAGGGGGCGCGGAGATACGCAGTATTTT; CDR3aa: CSARALRGRGDTQYF
d_gene: TRBD1; v_gene: TRBV4-2; abundance: NA; j_gene: TRBJ2-5; CDR3nt: TGTGCCAGCAGCCAAGACGGGGGCAGGGGGCTCCAAGAGACCCAGTACTTC; CDR3aa: CASSQDGGRGLQETQYF
d_gene: NA; v_gene: TRBV25-1; abundance: many; j_gene: TRBJ1-1; CDR3nt: TGTGCCAGCAAAACTGAAGCTTTCTTT; CDR3aa: CASKTEAFF
d_gene: TRBD2; v_gene: TRBV2; abundance: few; j_gene: TRBJ2-1; CDR3nt: TGTGCCAGCAAGGGACTAGCGAGCGGGGAGCAGTTCTTC; CDR3aa: CASKGLASGEQFF
d_gene: TRBD2; v_gene: TRBV11-2; abundance: NA; j_gene: TRBJ2-7; CDR3nt: TGTGCCAGCAGCCCCGGGCTAGCGGGAACCTACGAGCAGTACTTC; CDR3aa: CASSPGLAGTYEQYF
d_gene: TRBD1; v_gene: TRBV7-2; abundance: many; j_gene: TRBJ1-2; CDR3nt: TGTGCCAGCAGCTTAGTGGCAGGGGGCGGACTGGATGGCTACACCTTC; CDR3aa: CASSLVAGGGLDGYTF
d_gene: TRBD1; v_gene: TRBV5-1; abundance: many; j_gene: TRBJ1-4; CDR3nt: TGCGCCAGCAGCTTGGGGACAGGGCTTAATGAAAAACTGTTTTTT; CDR3aa: CASSLGTGLNEKLFF
d_gene: NA; v_gene: TRBV12-3/TRBV12-4; abundance: medium-sized; j_gene: TRBJ2-2; CDR3nt: TGTGCCAGCAGTTTGTATAGTCAAAATACCGGGGAGCTGTTTTTT; CDR3aa: CASSLYSQNTGELFF
d_gene: NA; v_gene: TRBV24-1; abundance: medium-sized; j_gene: TRBJ1-3; CDR3nt: TGTGCCACCTTTGTAGGGACAACCTCTGGAAACACCATATATTTT; CDR3aa: CATFVGTTSGNTIYF
d_gene: NA; v_gene: TRBV2; abundance: medium-sized; j_gene: TRBJ1-1; CDR3nt: TGTGCCAGCAGTGCGTTGGATAACACTGAAGCTTTCTTT; CDR3aa: CASSALDNTEAFF
d_gene: NA; v_gene: TRBV2; abundance: many; j_gene: TRBJ1-4; CDR3nt: TGTGCCAGCAGTGGGGGCTCGAGTGAAAAACTGTTTTTT; CDR3aa: CASSGGSSEKLFF
d_gene: NA; v_gene: TRBV7-9; abundance: NA; j_gene: TRBJ2-5; CDR3nt: TGTGCCAGCAGCTCTAGAATACAAGAGACCCAGTACTTC; CDR3aa: CASSSRIQETQYF
d_gene: NA; v_gene: TRBV7-9; abundance: many; j_gene: TRBJ2-2; CDR3nt: TGTGCCAGCAGCTTACCAGAATTTGGCGGGGAGCTGTTTTTT; CDR3aa: CASSLPEFGGELFF
d_gene: NA; v_gene: TRBV20-1; abundance: many; j_gene: TRBJ2-3; CDR3nt: TGCAGTGCTCCGCGATACCTGGGAGATACGCAGTATTTT; CDR3aa: CSAPRYLGDTQYF
d_gene: NA; v_gene: TRBV12-3/TRBV12-4; abundance: few; j_gene: TRBJ2-3; CDR3nt: TGTGCCAGCAGCCTCAGCACAGGTACGCAGTATTTT; CDR3aa: CASSLSTGTQYF
d_gene: TRBD1; v_gene: TRBV4-1; abundance: many; j_gene: TRBJ1-2; CDR3nt: TGCGCCAGCAGCCAAGAGACCACAGGGGAACTCTATGGCTACACCTTC; CDR3aa: CASSQETTGELYGYTF
d_gene: TRBD1; v_gene: TRBV6-5; abundance: medium-sized; j_gene: TRBJ1-1; CDR3nt: TGTGCCAGCAGTTACTCCGGGGACAGCCGGGGGGAAGCTTTCTTT; CDR3aa: CASSYSGDSRGEAFF
d_gene: NA; v_gene: TRBV7-2; abundance: NA; j_gene: TRBJ1-2; CDR3nt: TGTGCCAGCAGCTTATTCCAGCTTAGATATGGCTACACCTTC; CDR3aa: CASSLFQLRYGYTF
d_gene: NA; v_gene: TRBV4-2; abundance: many; j_gene: TRBJ2-1; CDR3nt: TGTGCCAGCAGCCCCCAGGGCCCTCTGGGGGCCTACAATGAGCAGTTCTTC; CDR3aa: CASSPQGPLGAYNEQFF
d_gene: TRBD2; v_gene: TRBV6-1; abundance: medium-sized; j_gene: TRBJ2-3; CDR3nt: TGTGCCAGCGGGACGGGCGGGGGGACAGATACGCAGTATTTT; CDR3aa: CASGTGGGTDTQYF
d_gene: TRBD2; v_gene: TRBV9; abundance: NA; j_gene: TRBJ2-1; CDR3nt: TGTGCCAGCAGCGCTACTAGCGGGGGTCGATACAATGAGCAGTTCTTC; CDR3aa: CASSATSGGRYNEQFF
d_gene: NA; v_gene: TRBV5-6; abundance: many; j_gene: TRBJ1-3; CDR3nt: TGTGCCAGCAGCTATCGGGCCAGATCTTCCGGAAACACCATATATTTT; CDR3aa: CASSYRARSSGNTIYF
d_gene: NA; v_gene: TRBV18; abundance: many; j_gene: TRBJ2-5; CDR3nt: TGTGCCAGCTCACCATCCTGGCCCGTACAAGAGACCCAGTACTTC; CDR3aa: CASSPSWPVQETQYF
d_gene: NA; v_gene: TRBV18; abundance: many; j_gene: TRBJ2-3; CDR3nt: TGTGCCAGCTCACTGCTGTCTCCCACAGATACGCAGTATTTT; CDR3aa: CASSLLSPTDTQYF